Listed here are 26 T cell receptor beta chains from one sample, sequenced in a study of T cell responses to AZD1222 COVID-19 vaccine. TCRdb's copy holds only in-frame clones and misses some; the assay was immunoSEQ multiplex PCR. The sample contains roughly 50,000 clones, approximately 86% of which appear only once. Sequencing used peripheral blood, obtained 28 days after the second AZD1222 dose. The receptors come from an adult who received the AZD1222 COVID-19 vaccine.

The J gene is TRBJ2-7, the V gene TRBV7-2; TRBD2 matches 8 bases. Germline CDR1 SGHTA, CDR2 FQGNSA. CDR3 length: 13 amino acids. V lost 1 base and J lost 6; bases outside the gene matches: 2. The CDR3 nucleotides read TGTGCCAGCAGCTTAGGTAGCGGGACCGAGCAGTACTTC. Its protein product is CASSLGSGTEQYF.

The chain is built from TRBV7-9 and TRBJ1-1; D unclear. Deletions cut 5 bases from V and 7 bases from J, with 23 bases between. The CDR3 is made up of 16 amino acids. Germline V gene data show CDR1 as SEHNR and CDR2 as FQNEAQ (reference sequence). The CDR3 spells CASSPRVGSITGEAFF. The CDR3 bases are TGTGCCAGCAGCCCTAGGGTTGGTTCGATTACTGGTGAAGCTTTCTTT.

This sequence joins TRBV6-6 and TRBJ2-6; 8 bases are a match to TRBD1. The germline gives CDR1 MNHNY, CDR2 SVGAGI (reference sequence). Trimming removed 5 bases from V and 0 bases from J; junction bases left unmatched: 9. This CDR3 is built from 18 residues. CDR3 residues: CASSPLGQGYSGANVLTF. The CDR3 DNA reads TGTGCCAGCAGTCCCCTAGGACAGGGATACTCTGGGGCCAACGTCCTGACTTTC.

This chain links TRBV27 with TRBJ2-7; no definite D call. This CDR3 comprises 14 residues. Trimming left V 3 bases short and J 6 bases short, with 15 bases between. Germline assignment: CDR1 MNHEY and CDR2 SMNVEV (reference sequence). The chain's CDR3 is CASSLAPSRFEQYF. CDR3 coding DNA: TGTGCCAGCAGTTTGGCCCCAAGCCGTTTCGAGCAGTACTTC.

Only a few counts were recorded for this clone. The chain is built from TRBV5-7 and TRBJ2-7; D gene ambiguous. TRBV5-7 is an ORF, and what it does is uncertain. Trimming cost V 8 bases and J 3 bases, with 18 bases left between them. This CDR3 region has 14 residues. CDR3 in DNA: TGTGCCAGGAAAGCAGCACCTCCAAACTACGAGCAGTACTTC. Residues: CARKAAPPNYEQYF.

This chain connects TRBV7-8 to TRBJ2-2, with D maybe TRBD1 (6 bases). The V gene's germline CDR1 is SGHVS and CDR2 FQNEAQ. V was shortened by 3 bases and J by 1 base, with 9 bases between the two germline ends. This CDR3 is built from 15 residues. CDR3 DNA: TGTGCCAGCAGCTTTAGGGGGAGGAACACCGGGGAGCTGTTTTTT. Its translation is CASSFRGRNTGELFF.

The chain carries TRBV14 and TRBJ1-2; D is perhaps TRBD1 (6 bases). The germline CDR1 and CDR2 sequences are SGHDN and FVKESK. CDR3 size: 16 residues. V was trimmed by 4 bases and J by 6 bases, leaving 21 bases between them. This CDR3 is CASSPLTRDILHGYTF. As DNA, the CDR3 is TGTGCCAGCAGCCCCCTTACCCGGGACATACTGCATGGCTACACCTTC.

This clone showed up just once. The chain couples TRBV5-6 to TRBJ2-7; 12 bases fit TRBD2. Germline CDR1 reads SGHDT; CDR2 reads YYEEEE. The junction had 1 base not matched to a gene; V was cut back by 0 bases and J by 6 bases. There are 14 residues in the CDR3. Written as DNA, the CDR3 is TGTGCCAGCAGCTTGGTACTAGCGGGAGGCGAGCAGTACTTC. Its protein product is CASSLVLAGGEQYF.

The V call is TRBV27, the J call TRBJ2-3, with TRBD2 matching 12 bases. The germline CDR1 and CDR2 sequences are MNHEY and SMNVEV (reference sequence). V lost 2 bases and J lost 4; bases outside the gene matches: 10. There are 18 residues in the CDR3. The CDR3 sequence is CASSLGLAGGLFADTQYF. CDR3 DNA sequence: TGTGCCAGCAGTTTAGGGCTAGCGGGAGGGTTGTTTGCAGATACGCAGTATTTT.

The chain joins TRBV13 to TRBJ1-5; 7 nucleotides agree with TRBD1. Per the germline V gene, CDR1 is PRHDT and CDR2 is FYEKMQ (reference sequence). The CDR3 sequence is 15 residues long. With V trimmed by 1 base and J by 2 bases, 2 bases remained unmatched. The CDR3 loop is CASSLAGTGNQPQHF. CDR3 coding DNA: TGTGCCAGCAGCTTAGCGGGGACAGGCAATCAGCCCCAGCATTTT.

This clone was seen once. CDR3 protein: CASSLVGRSSYEQYF. The CDR3 nucleotides read TGTGCCAGCAGCTTAGTAGGTAGAAGCTCCTACGAGCAGTACTTC. The gene calls are TRBV7-2 and TRBJ2-7; D is ambiguous. Germline V CDR1 and CDR2: SGHTA, FQGNSA. Trimming pared 1 base from V and 0 bases from J, leaving 10 bases between. The length of the CDR3 is 15 residues.

This sequence joins TRBV7-2 and TRBJ2-7, with TRBD1 matching over 7 bases. The CDR3 is made up of 14 amino acids. Germline-derived CDR1 and CDR2 are SGHTA and FQGNSA. J was trimmed by 2 bases and V by 5 bases; bases with no gene match: 6. The chain's CDR3 is CASSTPGQTYEQYF. The CDR3 DNA is TGTGCCAGCAGCACCCCGGGACAGACCTACGAGCAGTACTTC. Using reference TRBV7-2 and TRBJ2-7 for the parts outside the CDR3, the full variable domain is GAGVSQSPSNKVTEKGKDVELRCDPISGHTALYWYRQSLGQGLEFLIYFQGNSAPDKSGLPSDRFSAERTGGSVSTLTIQRTQQEDSAVYLCASSTPGQTYEQYFGPGTRLTVT.

The V and J genes are TRBV5-1 and TRBJ2-7, with D perhaps matching TRBD1 or TRBD2 (5 bases each). The V end was cut by 0 bases, the J end by 2 bases, with 12 bases between. CDR1 is SGHRS, CDR2 YFSETQ, per germline. This CDR3 comprises 15 residues. The CDR3 region is CASSLGRGAAYEQYF. DNA of the CDR3: TGCGCCAGCAGCTTGGGTAGAGGGGCCGCCTACGAGCAGTACTTC.

The genes are TRBV12-5 and TRBJ2-7, with 8 bases fitting TRBD2. CDR3 length: 16 residues. Germline V gives CDR1 LGHNT, CDR2 FRNRAP. The trim removed 0 bases at V and 5 bases at J, leaving 9 bases unmatched. This CDR3 reads CASGLVLGGRQNEQYF. Written as DNA, the CDR3 is TGTGCTAGTGGTTTGGTACTTGGCGGGAGGCAGAACGAGCAGTACTTC.

The rearrangement uses TRBV10-1 and TRBJ1-1; no clear D. Germline assignment: CDR1 WNHNN and CDR2 SYGVQD (reference sequence). The V end was cut by 3 bases, the J end by 5 bases, with 13 bases between. This CDR3 region has 14 residues. The CDR3 sequence is CASSEGVGVTEAFF. The CDR3 DNA follows: TGCGCCAGCAGTGAAGGTGTGGGAGTGACTGAAGCTTTCTTT.

CDR3 bases: TGTGCCAGCAGCTTAGGCCCCCTCGAAACTATCGAGCAGTACTTC. It encodes CASSLGPLETIEQYF. The chain recombines TRBV7-2 with TRBJ2-7, with D unclear. V was cut by 1 base and J by 6 bases, with 16 bases left in between. CDR1 SGHTA and CDR2 FQGNSA come from the germline V gene. The CDR3 has 15 residues.

The chain is built from TRBV11-1 and TRBJ1-3; the D gene is possibly TRBD1 (5 bases). With 5 bases removed from V and 2 bases from J, the gap between germline ends came to 10 bases. Germline assignment: CDR1 SGHAT and CDR2 FQDESV (reference sequence). This CDR3 spans 14 amino acids. CDR3 residues: CASSLGRPGNTIYF. The CDR3 DNA reads TGTGCCAGCAGCCTGGGACGGCCTGGAAACACCATATATTTT.

The genes are TRBV6-5 and TRBJ1-1, with D hard to call. Trimming stripped 6 bases from V and 3 bases from J, with 14 bases between. This CDR3 is 14 amino acids long. Germline CDR1 is MNHEY and CDR2 is SVGAGI. CDR3: CASRPQIRDTEAFF. CDR3 in DNA: TGTGCCAGCAGGCCACAAATACGGGACACTGAAGCTTTCTTT.

The rearrangement uses TRBV5-1 and TRBJ1-1, with D maybe TRBD1 (6 bases). Germline CDR1 and CDR2: SGHRS and YFSETQ. The CDR3 has 16 residues. V gave up 4 bases and J gave up 1 base, with 17 bases separating them. This chain's CDR3 is CASSPTGGVGNTEAFF. The CDR3 region has the DNA TGCGCCAGCAGCCCGACCGGGGGCGTTGGGAACACTGAAGCTTTCTTT.

The rearrangement links TRBV6-5 to TRBJ2-5; unclear D gene. Germline V lookup: CDR1 MNHEY, CDR2 SVGAGI. Trimming stripped 7 bases from V and 5 bases from J, with 8 bases between. This CDR3 contains 11 residues. The CDR3 region is CASTLGETQYF. CDR3 nucleotides: TGTGCCAGCACGCTCGGGGAGACCCAGTACTTC.

The chain uses TRBV2 and TRBJ1-1, with D perhaps TRBD1 (5 bases). CDR1 is SNHLY and CDR2 is FYNNEI in the germline V gene. Trimming pared 3 bases from V and 6 bases from J, leaving 14 bases between. The CDR3 runs to 14 residues. CDR3 nucleotides: TGTGCCAGCAGTGAGGAGGGGATGGGGGCTGAAGCTTTCTTT. This gives the protein CASSEEGMGAEAFF. Full variable domain (rest looked up from reference TRBV2 and TRBJ1-1): EPEVTQTPSHQVTQMGQEVILRCVPISNHLYFYWYRQILGQKVEFLVSFYNNEISEKSEIFDDQFSVERPDGSNFTLKIRSTKLEDSAMYFCASSEEGMGAEAFFGQGTRLTVV.

The chain couples TRBV5-4 to TRBJ1-1, with D perhaps TRBD1 (5 bases). This CDR3 has 15 amino acids. The ends were cut back, 5 bases at V and 5 bases at J, with 19 bases in the middle. Germline CDR1 reads SGHNT; CDR2 reads YYREEE (reference sequence). The CDR3 spells CASRFDSRGGTEAFF. CDR3 nucleotide sequence: TGTGCCAGCAGGTTTGACAGTCGGGGCGGTACTGAAGCTTTCTTT.

This clone was recorded once. This rearrangement joins TRBV6-2 or TRBV6-3 to TRBJ2-2; D is unclear. This CDR3 has 15 residues. CDR1 is MNHEY, CDR2 SVGEGT, per germline. V lost 2 bases and J 0 bases, leaving 7 bases between the germline ends. CDR3 sequence: CASSYDAANTGELFF. The CDR3 bases are TGTGCCAGCAGTTACGACGCGGCGAACACCGGGGAGCTGTTTTTT.

V is TRBV12-3 or TRBV12-4 and J is TRBJ1-2; D might be TRBD1 (5 bases). The CDR3 loop spans 12 amino acids. The V end lost 5 bases, the J end lost 4 bases, and 8 bases lay between the germline ends. CDR3 amino acids: CASSLTAYGYTF. The CDR3 nucleotides are TGTGCCAGCAGTCTGACAGCCTATGGCTACACCTTC.

V usage is TRBV5-1 and J usage is TRBJ1-4, with D uncertain. This CDR3 is 13 amino acids long. V gave up 7 bases and J gave up 0 bases, with 7 bases separating them. Germline CDR1 is SGHRS and CDR2 is YFSETQ. The CDR3 DNA sequence: TGCGCCAGCCGGGGTTCAACTAATGAAAAACTGTTTTTT. This sequence encodes CASRGSTNEKLFF.

The chain has TRBV28 and TRBJ2-7; 8 nucleotides line up with TRBD1. Looked up from germline, CDR1 is MDHEN and CDR2 is SYDVKM. V shed 7 bases, J shed 2 bases, and the junction held 10 bases outside the gene matches. The CDR3 is 15 residues long. The CDR3 sequence: CASNIRDRRTYEQYF. In DNA, the CDR3 is TGTGCCAGCAACATCCGGGACAGGAGAACCTACGAGCAGTACTTC.